The 10 T cell receptor beta chains reported below all come from one sample, sequenced in a study of cytomegalovirus exposure and HLA in healthy donors. TCRdb's table, derived via immunoSEQ multiplex PCR, lists solely in-frame clones and lacks some. The table shows around 91,000 clones, with 80% to 95% occurring only once. The sequencing sample was made of PBMCs. All receptors come from a woman aged 25 to 45 in good health and CMV-seropositive.

This clone was seen once. The chain recombines TRBV7-9 with TRBJ1-1, with TRBD1 matching over 8 bases. This CDR3 comprises 13 residues. Germline trimming cut 6 bases from V and 3 bases from J; bases unmatched to any gene: 3. Germline V lookup: CDR1 SEHNR, CDR2 FQNEAQ (reference sequence). The CDR3 sequence is CASREGQDTEAFF. The CDR3 nucleotides are TGTGCCAGCAGAGAGGGACAGGACACTGAAGCTTTCTTT.

The J gene is TRBJ2-1, the V gene TRBV28; unclear D gene. V was pared by 2 bases and J by 3 bases, with 11 bases between. CDR3 length equals 15 residues. Per germline, CDR1 MDHEN and CDR2 SYDVKM. This CDR3 reads CASSLAYRLYNEQFF. CDR3 DNA: TGTGCCAGCAGTTTAGCCTACCGACTCTACAATGAGCAGTTCTTC.

This rearrangement joins TRBV29-1 to TRBJ2-1, with 7 bases matching TRBD2. The CDR3 is 18 amino acids. Per germline, CDR1 SQVTM and CDR2 ANQGSEA. With V trimmed by 4 bases and J by 1 base, 16 bases remained unmatched. The CDR3 DNA reads TGCAGCGTTGCTAGTATAAACTTGCGGGAGTTATCCTACAATGAGCAGTTCTTC. Translated: CSVASINLRELSYNEQFF.

The chain employs TRBV30 and TRBJ1-3; D is uncertain. Per germline, CDR1 GTSNPN and CDR2 SVGIG (reference sequence). The CDR3 spans 14 residues. The V gene lost 5 bases and the J gene lost 0 bases, with 11 bases spanning the gap. The CDR3 protein is CAWEEADSGNTIYF. The DNA for the CDR3 is TGTGCCTGGGAAGAAGCGGACTCTGGAAACACCATATATTTT.

This clone has a single count. The genes are TRBV18 and TRBJ1-4; 8 bases map to TRBD1. J gave up 8 bases and V 0 bases, and 17 bases lay outside the gene matches. Germline V gene sequence: CDR1 KGHSH, CDR2 LQKENI. The CDR3 runs to 19 residues. CDR3: CASSPPRAGGAVRGEKLFF. CDR3 nucleotides: TGTGCCAGCTCACCACCGAGGGCAGGGGGCGCGGTTCGAGGGGAAAAACTGTTTTTT.

The chain uses TRBV6-5 and TRBJ2-7; tentatively, D is TRBD2 (6 bases). The V and J ends lost 6 bases and 4 bases respectively, with 19 bases between them. Germline V gene lookup returns CDR1 MNHEY and CDR2 SVGAGI. CDR3 length: 15 amino acids. The CDR3 DNA reads as TGTGCCAGCAGAGAAACCGGGACCCGGGGGTACGAGCAGTACTTC. Residues: CASRETGTRGYEQYF.

Points on this clone: Additional DNA sequences in this sample encode the identical CDR3. This rearrangement joins TRBV6-5 to TRBJ1-2, with no clear D. This CDR3 contains 13 residues. Trimming took 3 bases from V and 0 from J, leaving 5 bases between them. Germline CDR1 reads MNHEY; CDR2 reads SVGAGI. The CDR3 coding sequence is TGTGCCAGCAGTTATGACACTAACTATGGCTACACCTTC. Its translation is CASSYDTNYGYTF.

The rearrangement uses TRBV29-1 and TRBJ2-7; unclear D gene. Trimming removed 3 bases from V and 6 bases from J, with 9 bases in between. Germline V gives CDR1 SQVTM, CDR2 ANQGSEA. This CDR3 is 11 amino acids long. The CDR3, as DNA: TGCAGCGTTGATTTCGCCGGCGAGCAGTACTTC. It encodes CSVDFAGEQYF.

Written as DNA, the CDR3 is TGCGCCAGCAGCCAACAACAGGGACACTATGGCTACACCTTC. This translates into CASSQQQGHYGYTF. The chain carries TRBV4-3 and TRBJ1-2, with D possibly being TRBD1 (6 bases). This CDR3 contains 14 residues. Trimming removed 2 bases at V and 3 bases at J, with 10 bases between. The germline V gene encodes CDR1 LGHNA and CDR2 YSLEER.

This chain joins TRBV5-1 and TRBJ1-2; D is possibly TRBD1 (5 bases). The germline V gene encodes CDR1 SGHRS and CDR2 YFSETQ. The CDR3 is 14 residues long. Deletions cut 2 bases from V and 0 bases from J, with 8 bases between. The CDR3 reads CASSFDRSNYGYTF. CDR3 coding DNA: TGCGCCAGCAGCTTTGACAGATCTAACTATGGCTACACCTTC.